A selection of T cell receptor beta chains follows, all from one sample in a study of post-analysis software for immune sequencing data. Using its own MiXCR run on the PCR reads, TCRdb lists one record per CDR3 protein. The sample carries hundreds of thousands of distinct CDR3 sequences, 30% recorded once. Sequencing was done on a sample of blood. The source is a girl aged 10-17 years with multiple sclerosis. The CDR3 runs from the conserved cysteine through the conserved F or W. D genes are given only for firm matches. Clone size is shown for a subset of rows, as once, few, many or a class of expanded clone.

CDR3aa: CASSLLYEQFF
CDR3nt: TGCGCCAGCAGCTTATTATACGAGCAGTTCTTC
j_gene: TRBJ2-1
v_gene: TRBV5-1
abundance: .
len: 11
d_gene: .

CDR3aa: CSVQGGDYGYTF
CDR3nt: TGCAGCGTTCAGGGTGGCGACTATGGCTACACCTTC
j_gene: TRBJ1-2
v_gene: TRBV29-1
abundance: .
len: 12
d_gene: .

CDR3aa: CASIKGGEYEQYF
CDR3nt: TGTGCCAGCATTAAGGGGGGGGAATACGAGCAGTACTTC
j_gene: TRBJ2-7
v_gene: TRBV25-1
abundance: .
len: 13
d_gene: .

CDR3aa: CSARPGQHPYEQYF
CDR3nt: TGCAGTGCTCGTCCGGGGCAGCACCCCTACGAGCAGTACTTC
j_gene: TRBJ2-7
v_gene: TRBV20-1
abundance: few
len: 14
d_gene: .

CDR3aa: CASSESDNQETQYF
CDR3nt: TGTGCCAGCAGTGAAAGCGATAACCAAGAGACCCAGTACTTC
j_gene: TRBJ2-5
v_gene: TRBV6-1
abundance: few
len: 14
d_gene: .

CDR3aa: CSVVGSRSSYEQYF
CDR3nt: TGCAGCGTTGTCGGCAGCCGAAGCTCCTACGAGCAGTACTTC
j_gene: TRBJ2-7
v_gene: TRBV29-1
abundance: .
len: 14
d_gene: .

CDR3aa: CSAYPGQRYGYTF
CDR3nt: TGCAGTGCTTATCCGGGACAGCGATATGGCTACACCTTC
j_gene: TRBJ1-2
v_gene: TRBV20-1
abundance: .
len: 13
d_gene: TRBD1

CDR3aa: CASSSSGGDTGELFF
CDR3nt: TGTGCCAGCAGTTCCTCGGGGGGGGACACCGGGGAGCTGTTTTTT
j_gene: TRBJ2-2
v_gene: TRBV6-2/TRBV6-3
abundance: .
len: 15
d_gene: TRBD2

CDR3aa: CASSPAGQLNEKLFF
CDR3nt: TGTGCCAGCAGCCCTGCAGGACAGCTTAATGAAAAACTGTTTTTT
j_gene: TRBJ1-4
v_gene: TRBV5-4
abundance: .
len: 15
d_gene: .

CDR3aa: CSARGRTGNTEAFF
CDR3nt: TGCAGTGCTAGAGGCCGTACAGGGAATACTGAAGCTTTCTTT
j_gene: TRBJ1-1
v_gene: TRBV20-1
abundance: few
len: 14
d_gene: .

CDR3aa: CASSLRGGGYNEKLFF
CDR3nt: TGTGCCAGCAGTCTCCGCGGGGGAGGGTATAATGAAAAACTGTTTTTT
j_gene: TRBJ1-4
v_gene: TRBV12-3/TRBV12-4
abundance: few
len: 16
d_gene: .

CDR3aa: CASSFRQGAERRTEAFF
CDR3nt: TGCGCCAGCAGCTTTAGACAGGGGGCCGAAAGGAGGACTGAAGCTTTCTTT
j_gene: TRBJ1-1
v_gene: TRBV5-1
abundance: .
len: 17
d_gene: TRBD1

CDR3aa: CASSVEGDSNQPQHF
CDR3nt: TGTGCCAGCAGTGTGGAGGGGGACAGCAATCAGCCCCAGCATTTT
j_gene: TRBJ1-5
v_gene: TRBV2
abundance: .
len: 15
d_gene: .

CDR3aa: CASSLQGFSGYTF
CDR3nt: TGTGCCAGCAGCCTACAGGGCTTTAGTGGCTACACCTTC
j_gene: TRBJ1-2
v_gene: TRBV7-2
abundance: few
len: 13
d_gene: .

CDR3aa: CASTPGRLNTEAFF
CDR3nt: TGTGCCAGCACCCCCGGCAGATTGAACACTGAAGCTTTCTTT
j_gene: TRBJ1-1
v_gene: TRBV6-6
abundance: .
len: 14
d_gene: .

CDR3aa: CASSPTQGHNSPLHF
CDR3nt: TGCGCCAGCAGCCCGACACAGGGCCATAATTCACCCCTCCACTTT
j_gene: TRBJ1-6
v_gene: TRBV4-3
abundance: few
len: 15
d_gene: .

CDR3aa: CASSARLAGGTDAQYF
CDR3nt: TGTGCCAGCAGCGCCCGACTAGCGGGAGGGACAGATGCGCAGTATTTT
j_gene: TRBJ2-3
v_gene: TRBV7-2
abundance: .
len: 16
d_gene: TRBD2

CDR3aa: CATSETGTAQETQYF
CDR3nt: TGTGCCACCAGTGAAACCGGGACAGCCCAAGAGACCCAGTACTTC
j_gene: TRBJ2-5
v_gene: TRBV24-1
abundance: few
len: 15
d_gene: TRBD1

CDR3aa: CASSLYAGSYSTDTQYF
CDR3nt: TGTGCCAGCAGCTTATACGCCGGTTCGTATAGCACAGATACGCAGTATTTT
j_gene: TRBJ2-3
v_gene: TRBV7-9
abundance: .
len: 17
d_gene: .

CDR3aa: CASSNQGRFQGSQSPLHF
CDR3nt: TGTGCCAGCAGCAACCAAGGAAGGTTCCAGGGTTCGCAATCACCCCTCCACTTT
j_gene: TRBJ1-6
v_gene: TRBV9
abundance: .
len: 18
d_gene: .

CDR3aa: CASSLTSRLYGYTF
CDR3nt: TGTGCCAGCAGTCTGACGTCTAGGCTCTATGGCTACACCTTC
j_gene: TRBJ1-2
v_gene: TRBV6-1
abundance: .
len: 14
d_gene: .

CDR3aa: CASSPEGLPTWETQYF
CDR3nt: TGTGCCAGCAGCCCGGAAGGACTTCCTACGTGGGAGACCCAGTACTTC
j_gene: TRBJ2-5
v_gene: TRBV5-5
abundance: few
len: 16
d_gene: .

CDR3aa: CASSSPSGKNQETQYF
CDR3nt: TGTGCCAGCAGTTCACCTAGCGGGAAAAACCAAGAGACCCAGTACTTC
j_gene: TRBJ2-5
v_gene: TRBV28
abundance: many
len: 16
d_gene: TRBD2

CDR3aa: CASSHEFGTLGAFF
CDR3nt: TGTGCCAGCAGCCATGAGTTCGGGACCCTAGGAGCTTTCTTT
j_gene: TRBJ1-1
v_gene: TRBV3-1
abundance: .
len: 14
d_gene: .

CDR3aa: CATVGASEQFF
CDR3nt: TGTGCCACCGTAGGAGCGTCCGAGCAGTTCTTC
j_gene: TRBJ2-1
v_gene: TRBV28
abundance: .
len: 11
d_gene: .

CDR3aa: CSVAPRGIHNEQFF
CDR3nt: TGCAGCGTTGCCCCCCGGGGGATACACAATGAGCAGTTCTTC
j_gene: TRBJ2-1
v_gene: TRBV29-1
abundance: many
len: 14
d_gene: .